Listed below are T cell receptor beta chains from one sample, sequenced in a study of identical twins. One entry per CDR3 protein, called by TCRdb with MiXCR from the 5' RACE reads. The top ten clones hold around 0.9% of a sample with just over 500,000 distinct CDR3 sequences, 20% to 25% of them seen once. The same data also went into a second study, on T cells expressing NK-cell markers.

The sample comprised CD4+ T cells sorted from blood. These receptors came from a woman aged 18-35 years in good health. Each CDR3 is given with its conserved first and last residue. The D gene is left open where the match is weak. Expanded clones get a size class; other rows say once, few or many, or leave the size out.

abundance,d_gene,j_gene,v_gene,CDR3aa,CDR3nt
.,.,TRBJ2-6,TRBV12-3/TRBV12-4,CAFSPRGEKSSGANVLTF,TGTGCCTTCAGCCCGAGGGGGGAGAAAAGCTCTGGGGCCAACGTCCTGACTTTC
few,.,TRBJ2-7,TRBV18,CASSPSPSVAGIYEQYF,TGTGCCAGCTCACCATCCCCGAGCGTGGCAGGGATCTACGAGCAGTACTTC
many,.,TRBJ2-7,TRBV7-2,CASSLAGKYEQYF,TGTGCCAGCAGCTTAGCGGGTAAATACGAGCAGTACTTC
few,.,TRBJ1-4,TRBV29-1,CSVRNNEKLFF,TGCAGCGTTAGAAATAATGAAAAACTGTTTTTT
many,.,TRBJ1-3,TRBV3-1,CASSLGTGGNTIYF,TGTGCCAGCAGCCTCGGGACTGGGGGAAACACCATATATTTT
.,.,TRBJ2-7,TRBV12-3/TRBV12-4,CASSLGKYEQYF,TGTGCCAGCAGTTTGGGAAAGTACGAGCAGTACTTC
.,.,TRBJ2-1,TRBV12-5,CASGLVGVSGSGEQFF,TGTGCTAGTGGTTTGGTAGGGGTTTCTGGGTCTGGTGAGCAGTTCTTC
few,TRBD1,TRBJ2-7,TRBV12-3/TRBV12-4,CASTIGQGVHEQYF,TGTGCCAGCACCATTGGACAGGGTGTCCACGAGCAGTACTTC
.,.,TRBJ2-7,TRBV29-1,CSVPPAEPYEQYF,TGCAGCGTCCCCCCGGCGGAGCCCTACGAGCAGTACTTC
.,TRBD2,TRBJ2-1,TRBV20-1,CSTVGLAGDNEQFF,TGCAGTACCGTCGGACTAGCGGGTGACAATGAGCAGTTCTTC
.,.,TRBJ2-7,TRBV5-1,CASSLGGTNAYEQYF,TGCGCCAGCAGCTTGGGGGGAACCAATGCTTACGAGCAGTACTTC
.,.,TRBJ1-1,TRBV14,CASSHLLEVNTEAFF,TGTGCCAGCAGCCACTTGCTTGAGGTGAACACTGAAGCTTTCTTT
few,.,TRBJ1-5,TRBV6-6,CASSLGGAQHF,TGTGCCAGCAGTCTGGGAGGGGCCCAGCATTTT
.,.,TRBJ1-1,TRBV4-1,CASSQDLERQAFF,TGCGCCAGCAGCCAAGATTTGGAAAGGCAAGCTTTCTTT
many,.,TRBJ1-2,TRBV12-3/TRBV12-4,CASSLMALGGYTF,TGTGCCAGCAGTTTAATGGCCTTGGGGGGCTACACCTTC
few,TRBD2,TRBJ2-1,TRBV10-1,CASSSGLAVRSSYNEQFF,TGCGCCAGCAGTTCCGGACTAGCGGTAAGGAGCTCCTACAATGAGCAGTTCTTC
.,TRBD2,TRBJ2-5,TRBV20-1,CSAGTSGPILGGQYF,TGCAGTGCTGGGACTAGCGGGCCCATCCTTGGGGGCCAGTACTTC
few,.,TRBJ1-5,TRBV7-9,CASSLGRGFNQPQHF,TGTGCCAGCAGCTTAGGGCGGGGTTTCAATCAGCCCCAGCATTTT
.,.,TRBJ2-5,TRBV5-1,CASSFGPGAETQYF,TGCGCCAGCAGCTTTGGCCCGGGAGCAGAGACCCAGTACTTC
few,.,TRBJ2-5,TRBV29-1,CSGSLTARLGETQYF,TGCAGCGGATCCTTGACGGCCCGCCTAGGGGAGACCCAGTACTTC
.,.,TRBJ2-5,TRBV5-1,CASSLVGGKQETQYF,TGCGCCAGCAGCTTGGTCGGTGGGAAACAAGAGACCCAGTACTTC
.,.,TRBJ2-3,TRBV20-1,CSAMMIADTQYF,TGCAGTGCCATGATGATCGCAGATACGCAGTATTTT
.,.,TRBJ1-2,TRBV20-1,CSAEEGGYGYTF,TGCAGTGCCGAAGAAGGGGGCTATGGCTACACCTTC
few,.,TRBJ2-1,TRBV5-1,CASSLAGRWRSYNEQFF,TGCGCCAGCAGCCTGGCGGGGCGGTGGCGCTCCTACAATGAGCAGTTCTTC
.,.,TRBJ2-1,TRBV18,CASSPSVGTLSGEQFF,TGTGCCAGCTCACCAAGTGTGGGGACGCTGAGTGGTGAGCAGTTCTTC
many,.,TRBJ1-1,TRBV10-1,CASSENLNTEAFF,TGCGCCAGCAGTGAAAATCTGAACACTGAAGCTTTCTTT
few,TRBD2,TRBJ2-3,TRBV6-5,CASSWGGGTDTQYF,TGTGCCAGCAGTTGGGGGGGGGGCACAGATACGCAGTATTTT
.,.,TRBJ2-7,TRBV3-1,CASSRSSSEQYF,TGTGCCAGCAGCCGCTCGTCGAGCGAGCAGTACTTC
few,.,TRBJ2-5,TRBV6-1,CAQPGRDQETQYF,TGTGCACAGCCGGGGCGGGACCAAGAGACCCAGTACTTC
many,TRBD1,TRBJ1-6,TRBV12-3/TRBV12-4,CASVETGGNSPLHF,TGTGCCAGTGTGGAGACAGGGGGTAATTCACCCCTCCACTTT
.,.,TRBJ1-1,TRBV19,CASSPGARGAFF,TGTGCCAGTAGTCCAGGGGCCCGGGGAGCTTTCTTT
.,.,TRBJ1-5,TRBV6-5,CASSYGWGGGRNQPQHF,TGTGCCAGCAGTTATGGATGGGGGGGCGGAAGGAATCAGCCCCAGCATTTT
.,TRBD2,TRBJ2-3,TRBV4-3,CASSQVAGDEGTQYF,TGCGCCAGCAGCCAAGTAGCGGGAGACGAAGGTACGCAGTATTTT
many,.,TRBJ2-1,TRBV29-1,CSVEVGRETSYNEQFF,TGCAGCGTTGAAGTTGGGCGGGAAACCTCCTACAATGAGCAGTTCTTC
few,.,TRBJ2-1,TRBV20-1,CSARPASEQFF,TGCAGTGCTAGACCCGCGAGTGAGCAGTTCTTC
few,.,TRBJ2-2,TRBV27,CASSFSATSAGELFF,TGTGCCAGCAGTTTCTCCGCGACTAGTGCCGGGGAGCTGTTTTTT
few,.,TRBJ2-1,TRBV9,CASSADYNEQFF,TGTGCCAGCAGCGCGGACTACAATGAGCAGTTCTTC
.,.,TRBJ2-2,TRBV5-1,CASSLLTDTGELFF,TGCGCCAGCAGCTTGTTGACAGACACCGGGGAGCTGTTTTTT
few,.,TRBJ1-1,TRBV10-3,CAISEHDSMNTEAFF,TGTGCCATCAGTGAGCACGACAGTATGAACACTGAAGCTTTCTTT
.,TRBD1,TRBJ2-3,TRBV20-1,CSAKPGQGPDTQYF,TGCAGTGCTAAACCGGGACAGGGACCCGATACGCAGTATTTT
few,TRBD1,TRBJ1-1,TRBV20-1,CSARFRGREGTEAFF,TGCAGTGCTAGATTCAGGGGGAGGGAGGGCACTGAAGCTTTCTTT
.,TRBD2,TRBJ2-3,TRBV7-2,CASSSSILAGAWDTQYF,TGTGCCAGCAGCTCCTCAATACTAGCGGGGGCATGGGATACGCAGTATTTT
few,TRBD2,TRBJ2-7,TRBV20-1,CSARTGGRAEEQYF,TGCAGTGCTAGAACTGGCGGGAGGGCCGAGGAGCAGTACTTC
.,TRBD1,TRBJ2-5,TRBV5-6,CASSLAVGTGGETQYF,TGTGCCAGCAGCTTGGCCGTCGGGACAGGGGGAGAGACCCAGTACTTC
few,.,TRBJ2-1,TRBV15,CATSVSRGSNEQFF,TGTGCCACCAGCGTGAGCAGGGGTAGTAATGAGCAGTTCTTC
.,.,TRBJ1-1,TRBV16,CASSQSRETEAFF,TGTGCCAGCAGCCAATCGAGGGAAACTGAAGCTTTCTTT
few,TRBD2,TRBJ2-2,TRBV5-1,CASSMGLTNTGELFF,TGCGCCAGCAGCATGGGACTAACGAACACCGGGGAGCTGTTTTTT
.,.,TRBJ2-5,TRBV29-1,CSVVARAGGETQYF,TGCAGCGTTGTAGCCAGGGCCGGTGGAGAGACCCAGTACTTC
few,.,TRBJ2-2,TRBV7-9,CASSFKSGELFF,TGTGCCAGCAGCTTTAAGTCCGGGGAGCTGTTTTTT
few,.,TRBJ1-2,TRBV27,CASSHNTGRGYTF,TGTGCCAGCAGTCACAACACGGGTCGAGGCTACACCTTC
many,.,TRBJ1-1,TRBV20-1,CSARIGGNTEAFF,TGCAGTGCTAGAATTGGCGGGAACACTGAAGCTTTCTTT
few,.,TRBJ2-7,TRBV10-3,CAISETGYEQYF,TGTGCCATCAGTGAGACGGGATACGAGCAGTACTTC